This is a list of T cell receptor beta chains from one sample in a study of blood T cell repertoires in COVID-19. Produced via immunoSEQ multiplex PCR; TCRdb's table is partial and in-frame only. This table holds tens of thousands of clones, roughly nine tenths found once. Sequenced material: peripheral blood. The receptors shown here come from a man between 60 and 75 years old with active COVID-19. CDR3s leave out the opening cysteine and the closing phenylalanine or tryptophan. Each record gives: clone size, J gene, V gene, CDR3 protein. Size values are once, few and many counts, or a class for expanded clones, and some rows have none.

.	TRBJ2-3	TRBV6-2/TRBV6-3	ASSYSGQRRVSDTQY
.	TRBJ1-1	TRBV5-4	ASSKGQGNTEAF
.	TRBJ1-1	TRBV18	ASSPIQGENTEAF
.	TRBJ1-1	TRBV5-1	ASSLGGHGTEAF
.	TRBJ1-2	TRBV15	ATSRDRPLSGYT
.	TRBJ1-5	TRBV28	AATRTVRNQPQH
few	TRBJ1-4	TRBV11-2	ASSLSPGRNEKLF
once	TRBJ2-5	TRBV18	ASSLGTGSQETQY
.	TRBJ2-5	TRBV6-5	ASSWTSGFQETQY
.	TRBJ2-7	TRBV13	ASSGTSYEQY
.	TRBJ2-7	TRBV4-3	ASSSRREGEQY
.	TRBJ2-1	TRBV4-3	ASSQDNTGYNEQF
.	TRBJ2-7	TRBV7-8	ASSLSGTGSYEQY
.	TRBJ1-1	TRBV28	ASSLFAPRGKNTEAF
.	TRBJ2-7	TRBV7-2	ASSPYMTGRDEQY
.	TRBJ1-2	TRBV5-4	ASSTGQEKYGYT
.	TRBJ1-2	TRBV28	ASSSSGKVLSYGYT
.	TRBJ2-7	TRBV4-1	ASSQGNGASSYEQY
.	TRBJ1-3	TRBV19	ASSMPGWRGNTIY
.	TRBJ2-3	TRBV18	ASSQTRSTDTQY
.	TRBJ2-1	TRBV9	ASSAPSGVSYNEQF
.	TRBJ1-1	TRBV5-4	ASSLGTALQYTEAF
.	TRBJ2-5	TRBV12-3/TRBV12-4	ASSFEGEETQY
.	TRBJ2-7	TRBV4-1	ASSYLPVDSEQY
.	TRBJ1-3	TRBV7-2	ASSLTGFGNTIY
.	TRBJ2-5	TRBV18	ASSLSIQETQY
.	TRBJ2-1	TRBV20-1	SANNYNEQF
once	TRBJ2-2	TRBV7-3	ASSWGLPANTGELF
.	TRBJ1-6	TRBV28	ASSVGGGDNSPLH
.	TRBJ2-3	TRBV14	ASSQELVRFA
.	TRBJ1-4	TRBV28	ASSFSGRAGGEKLF
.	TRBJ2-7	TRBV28	ASRTTSGGPYEQY
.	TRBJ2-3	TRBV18	ASSRTSGGVYDTQY
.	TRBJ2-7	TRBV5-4	ASSRTQSDEQY
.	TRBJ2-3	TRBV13	ASSFAGTRSDTQY
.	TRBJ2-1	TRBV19	ASSIDRNSYNEQF
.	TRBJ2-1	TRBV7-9	ASSLSQGINEQF
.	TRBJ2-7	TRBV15	ATSRGTGVGEQY
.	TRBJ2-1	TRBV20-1	SASWPSGDNEQF
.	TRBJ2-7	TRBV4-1	ASSGRDRWEYEQY
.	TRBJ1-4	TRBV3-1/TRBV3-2	ASSQGITNEKLF
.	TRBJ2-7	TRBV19	ASSPRGLAGGPREQY
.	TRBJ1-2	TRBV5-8	ASSLAGTNPGYT
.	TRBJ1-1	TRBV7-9	ASSLGDRGRSTEAF
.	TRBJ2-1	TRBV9	ASSGARGLAGYSYNEQF
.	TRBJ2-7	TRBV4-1	ASRPKPGQVFYEQY
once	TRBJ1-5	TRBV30	APGVGGRFGNQPQH
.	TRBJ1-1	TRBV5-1	ASSSSAGGWGTEAF
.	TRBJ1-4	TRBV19	ASSPERYEKLF
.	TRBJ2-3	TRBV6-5	ASNSGQGWADTQY
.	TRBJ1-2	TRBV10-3	AISALGDSSLYGYT
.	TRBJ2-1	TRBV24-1	ATSDRDRGSYNEQF
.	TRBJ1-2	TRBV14	ASSLGPNIGYT
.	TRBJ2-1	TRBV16	ASSQLAASYNEQF
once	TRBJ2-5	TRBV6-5	ASNQATWETQY
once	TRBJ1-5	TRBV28	ASSPGQGNQPQH